This TCR beta chain was observed in a study of T-cell memory formation after mild COVID-19. TCRalpha and TCRbeta libraries used 5'RACE with constant-segment primers and UMIs. TCRdb used MiXCR to reprocess the 5' RACE reads, holding one entry per CDR3 protein. The table shows about 470,000 distinct CDR3 sequences, with 15% to 20% occurring only once. Deletions cut 5 bases from V and 2 bases from J, with 21 bases between. This CDR3 contains 17 residues. The receptor was derived from an adult woman who had mild COVID-19 (a few samples of this study predate the infection). Cell type and time point are not known. This chain uses TRBV12-3 or TRBV12-4 with TRBJ1-2, with TRBD1 as a possible D gene (5 bases). Source material: PBMCs or a T cell subset sorted from them (not recorded which). The DNA for the CDR3 is TGTGCCAGCAGTCCCCTCCGGGACTTCGAGCGGAACTATGGCTACACCTTC. It codes for CASSPLRDFERNYGYTF.